Each of the 10 T cell receptor beta chains below was sequenced from the same sample in a study of identical twins. TCRdb re-called the 5' RACE reads through MiXCR, storing one row per CDR3 protein. The sample has 1,800,000 or so distinct CDR3 sequences, around 29% seen once. Sequencing input: cord blood. These receptor sequences come from a newborn girl in good health.

CDR3 bases: TGTGCCACAACGCCGAGGTGGGACGACGAGCAGTACTTC. This sequence encodes CATTPRWDDEQYF. The chain carries TRBV10-3 and TRBJ2-7; D may match TRBD1 or TRBD2 (5 bases each). Germline CDR1 and CDR2: ENHRY and SYGVKD. Trimming pared 10 bases from V and 5 bases from J, leaving 18 bases between. The CDR3 consists of 13 residues.

About this clonotype: A much larger clone differs by one base, so this may be a read error. The genes are TRBV20-1 and TRBJ1-6; D ambiguous. The germline V and J ends were trimmed by 3 bases and 5 bases, with 2 bases remaining between them. The CDR3 loop spans 11 amino acids. CDR1 is DFQATT, CDR2 SNEGSKA, per germline (reference sequence). The CDR3 loop reads CSASNNSPLHF. CDR3 DNA: TGCAGTGCTAGTAATAATTCACCCCTCCACTTT.

The chain combines TRBV20-1 with TRBJ1-1; D is undetermined. The CDR3 sequence is 13 residues long. Trimming removed 7 bases from V and 2 bases from J, with 14 bases in between. Germline-derived CDR1 and CDR2 are DFQATT and SNEGSKA (reference sequence). In nucleotides, the CDR3 is TGCAGTGGCAGAGATGGAGCCAACACTGAAGCTTTCTTT. This gives the protein CSGRDGANTEAFF.

For the CDR3, the DNA is TGTGCCAGCAGCCCCCGGGACCGTAATAATTCACCCCTCCACTTT. Amino acids: CASSPRDRNNSPLHF. The chain is built from TRBV7-8 and TRBJ1-6; tentative D call: TRBD1 (5 bases). Per germline, CDR1 SGHVS and CDR2 FQNEAQ. CDR3 size: 15 residues. Trimming pared 5 bases from V and 5 bases from J, leaving 13 bases between.

The chain is built from TRBV20-1 and TRBJ2-5; D may be TRBD1 (5 bases). The CDR3 has 13 residues. V lost 6 bases and J lost 5, with 16 bases in between. Per germline, CDR1 DFQATT and CDR2 SNEGSKA (reference sequence). The CDR3 nucleotides read TGCAGTGCGACCGACAGTTTCCTGGAGACCCAGTACTTC. This encodes CSATDSFLETQYF.

The chain joins TRBV12-3 or TRBV12-4 to TRBJ2-1; D is unresolved. Trimming left V 5 bases short and J 8 bases short, with 16 bases between. The CDR3 runs 14 residues. CDR3 DNA: TGTGCCAGCAGTGTGGTCGAGCTAGTCTATGAGCAGTTCTTC. Protein sequence: CASSVVELVYEQFF.

The chain combines TRBV5-1 with TRBJ2-3; 10 bases match TRBD1. The V and J ends lost 0 bases and 6 bases, in that order; junction bases with no gene match: 4. The CDR3 is 15 amino acids. Germline-derived CDR1 and CDR2 are SGHRS and YFSETQ. This CDR3 is CASSLALTGGDTQYF. Written as DNA, the CDR3 is TGCGCCAGCAGCTTGGCCTTGACAGGGGGCGATACGCAGTATTTT.

The CDR3 sequence is CSARYAGGPYNEQFF. CDR3 in DNA: TGCAGTGCTAGATACGCGGGAGGGCCTTACAATGAGCAGTTCTTC. V is TRBV20-1 and J is TRBJ2-1; 9 bases match TRBD2. With V trimmed by 2 bases and J by 4 bases, 6 bases remained unmatched. This CDR3 contains 15 residues. CDR1 is DFQATT and CDR2 is SNEGSKA in the germline V gene (reference sequence).

V gene TRBV6-1 combines with J gene TRBJ1-1, with D perhaps TRBD1 (6 bases). V was pared by 1 base and J by 2 bases, with 11 bases between. Germline-derived CDR1 and CDR2 are MNHNS and SASEGT. This CDR3 is built from 15 residues. The CDR3 region has the DNA TGTGCCAGCAGTGAAGACAACAGGGCAAACACTGAAGCTTTCTTT. The encoded protein is CASSEDNRANTEAFF.

The rearrangement uses TRBV30 and TRBJ1-2, with TRBD1 matching over 10 bases. Germline V gene lookup returns CDR1 GTSNPN and CDR2 SVGIG (reference sequence). The CDR3 is made up of 12 amino acids. V lost 3 bases, J lost 6 bases, and 1 base stayed unmatched. The CDR3 sequence: CAWSGTGDGYTF. CDR3 DNA: TGTGCCTGGAGCGGGACAGGGGATGGCTACACCTTC.